This T cell receptor beta chain is drawn from a study of blood T cell repertoires in COVID-19. Across the whole study: Nucleic acid was either cDNA or gDNA, and it came from T cells, B-cell-depleted T cells, or PBMCs.

This clone was picked up one time. The assay was immunoSEQ multiplex PCR, and TCRdb's table has in-frame clones only and misses some. The data show around 240,000 clones, almost 85% seen once. This receptor was obtained from a woman of 80 years or more with acute or convalescent COVID-19. Input material: peripheral blood.

DNA of the CDR3: TGTGCCAGCAGCGCCGGGACTAGCTTTTCTTACCAAGAGACCCAGTACTTC. It specifies CASSAGTSFSYQETQYF. This chain connects TRBV9 to TRBJ2-5, with TRBD2 identical over 9 bases. Germline CDR1 is SGDLS and CDR2 is YYNGEE. J lost 0 bases, V lost 3 bases, and 9 bases had no gene match. CDR3 size: 17 residues.